The 19 T cell receptor beta chains given below trace back to one sample, sequenced in a study of shared clonotypes between healthy human individuals. Only in-frame clones appear in the TCRdb table, and some are missing; sequencing was by immunoSEQ multiplex PCR. In the table there are millions of clones, roughly 94% of which are singletons. Source material: naive CD4+ T cells sorted from blood. Subset of the sample: CD45RA+ positively selected. The receptors here all came from a man younger than 35 in good health.

The chain uses TRBV19 and TRBJ1-2, with 7 bases identical to TRBD1. The germline V gene encodes CDR1 LNHDA and CDR2 SQIVND (reference sequence). The CDR3 is made up of 16 amino acids. After removal of 5 bases from V and 7 bases from J, the junction contained 16 bases not matched to a gene. The CDR3: CASSERDREFASGYTF. The CDR3 DNA is TGTGCCAGTAGTGAGCGCGACAGGGAATTTGCTTCTGGCTACACCTTC.

J is TRBJ2-2 and V is TRBV21-1; TRBD1 is the table's D call, not checked against the DNA. TRBV21-1 is labeled a pseudogene. This CDR3 is 18 amino acids long. The CDR3 coding sequence is TGTGCCAGCAGCACTACAGGGACCGGGACAAGCTACACCGGGGAGCTGTTTTTT. This gives the protein CASSTTGTGTSYTGELFF.

This rearrangement joins TRBV2 to TRBJ1-5; D is possibly TRBD1 (5 bases). The CDR3 is 14 residues long. Germline V gene data show CDR1 as SNHLY and CDR2 as FYNNEI. The ends were cut back, 7 bases at V and 5 bases at J, with 15 bases in the middle. The CDR3 protein is CASTSQRGDQPQHF. CDR3 bases: TGTGCCAGCACCTCTCAGCGGGGGGATCAGCCCCAGCATTTT.

In this sample, this clone turned up once. The sample carries other DNA sequences with the same CDR3. This chain connects TRBV5-1 to TRBJ2-3; D is possibly TRBD2 (5 bases). The ends were cut back, 0 bases at V and 6 bases at J, with 8 bases in the middle. CDR3 length equals 13 residues. Looked up from germline, CDR1 is SGHRS and CDR2 is YFSETQ. The CDR3 reads CASSLGGPDTQYF. CDR3 in DNA: TGCGCCAGCAGCTTGGGAGGGCCCGATACGCAGTATTTT.

V gene TRBV28 combines with J gene TRBJ2-7, with TRBD1 matching 7 bases. This CDR3 has 14 residues. Trimming at V came to 5 bases and at J to 4 bases, leaving 8 bases not matched to a gene. Germline values: CDR1 MDHEN, CDR2 SYDVKM. CDR3 sequence: CASSRTGPYYEQYF. The CDR3 DNA is TGTGCCAGCAGTCGGACAGGCCCGTATTACGAGCAGTACTTC. The full variable domain, its missing parts supplied by reference TRBV28 and TRBJ2-7, is DVKVTQSSRYLVKRTGEKVFLECVQDMDHENMFWYRQDPGLGLRLIYFSYDVKMKEKGDIPEGYSVSREKKERFSLILESASTNQTSMYLCASSRTGPYYEQYFGPGTRLTVT.

V gene TRBV6-1 combines with J gene TRBJ2-7; D not resolved. V lost 4 bases to trimming and J lost 9 bases, with 28 bases between them. CDR1 and CDR2 (germline): MNHNS, SASEGT. CDR3 length: 17 amino acids. The chain's CDR3 is CASSAVLPTPTFTAQYF. As DNA, the CDR3 is TGTGCCAGCAGTGCAGTACTACCGACCCCCACCTTTACCGCGCAGTACTTC.

The chain uses TRBV7-9 and TRBJ2-1; 8 nucleotides line up with TRBD2. Germline V gene lookup returns CDR1 SEHNR and CDR2 FQNEAQ (reference sequence). V lost 3 bases and J lost 4; bases outside the gene matches: 5. The CDR3 totals 15 residues. The CDR3 nucleotides are TGTGCCAGCAGCTTCGGGGGGGCGAATTACAATGAGCAGTTCTTC. Its translation: CASSFGGANYNEQFF.

This clone appeared once. This chain uses TRBV14 with TRBJ1-5, with 7 bases lining up with TRBD1. Germline V gene lookup returns CDR1 SGHDN and CDR2 FVKESK. J lost 7 bases, V lost 5 bases, and 2 bases had no gene match. The CDR3 is 12 amino acids. For the CDR3, the DNA is TGTGCCAGCAGCAACAGGGGCCAGCCCCAGCATTTT. Protein: CASSNRGQPQHF.

This chain uses TRBV5-4 with TRBJ2-7, with D unclear. There are 12 residues in the CDR3. In germline, CDR1 is SGHNT, CDR2 YYREEE (reference sequence). Trimming shortened V by 2 bases and J by 7 bases, and 10 bases separated the two germline ends. In DNA form, the CDR3 reads TGTGCCAGCAGCTTCAATGAGTTTGAGCAGTACTTC. As protein: CASSFNEFEQYF.

V is TRBV2 and J is TRBJ2-2; D call uncertain. The CDR3 has 13 amino acids. Germline CDR1 is SNHLY and CDR2 is FYNNEI. Trimming stripped 7 bases from V and 6 bases from J, with 12 bases between. CDR3 in amino acids: CASNRRPPGELFF. Written as DNA, the CDR3 is TGTGCCAGCAATCGCCGGCCACCCGGGGAGCTGTTTTTT. Using reference TRBV2 and TRBJ2-2 for the parts outside the CDR3, the full variable domain is EPEVTQTPSHQVTQMGQEVILRCVPISNHLYFYWYRQILGQKVEFLVSFYNNEISEKSEIFDDQFSVERPDGSNFTLKIRSTKLEDSAMYFCASNRRPPGELFFGEGSRLTVL.

V is TRBV9 and J is TRBJ2-2; TRBD2 might be the D (6 bases). Between the trimmed V and J ends, which lost 3 bases and 5 bases, there was a span of 20 bases. From germline, CDR1 is SGDLS and CDR2 YYNGEE. This CDR3 contains 17 residues. DNA of the CDR3: TGTGCCAGCAGCGCTGGCCCCGGCGGGATCAGTACCGGGGAGCTGTTTTTT. Its translation: CASSAGPGGISTGELFF. The full variable domain, its missing parts supplied by reference TRBV9 and TRBJ2-2, is DSGVTQTPKHLITATGQRVTLRCSPRSGDLSVYWYQQSLDQGLQFLIQYYNGEERAKGNILERFSAQQFPDLHSELNLSSLELGDSALYFCASSAGPGGISTGELFFGEGSRLTVL.

CDR3 coding DNA: TGTGCAAGTCGCCACCGTGCAGATTACTATGGCTACACCTTC. Translating it yields CASRHRADYYGYTF. This chain joins TRBV12-2 and TRBJ1-2; TRBD1, as called in the table, went unchecked against the DNA. TRBV12-2 is described as a pseudogene. This CDR3 contains 14 residues.

In regard to this clone: Other nucleotide sequences in the sample specify the same CDR3. This rearrangement joins TRBV10-3 to TRBJ1-4; no reliable D call. The CDR3 loop spans 13 amino acids. V was cut by 3 bases and J by 4 bases, with 6 bases left in between. The V gene's germline CDR1 is ENHRY and CDR2 SYGVKD. The CDR3 loop is CAISETDNEKLFF. CDR3 DNA: TGTGCCATCAGTGAAACAGATAATGAAAAACTGTTTTTT.

The chain recombines TRBV7-9 with TRBJ2-5, with TRBD1 matching 7 bases. The ends lost 7 bases at V and 5 bases at J; junction bases unmatched: 4. The CDR3 has 12 residues. Germline loops: CDR1 SEHNR, CDR2 FQNEAQ (reference sequence). The CDR3 DNA reads as TGTGCCAGCAACAGGGGCGGCGAGACCCAGTACTTC. Protein sequence: CASNRGGETQYF. Together with reference TRBV7-9 and TRBJ2-5, the CDR3 gives the full variable domain: DTGVSQNPRHKITKRGQNVTFRCDPISEHNRLYWYRQTLGQGPEFLTYFQNEAQLEKSRLLSDRFSAERPKGSFSTLEIQRTEQGDSAMYLCASNRGGETQYFGPGTRLLVL.

To note about this clone: Other DNA sequences in this sample translate to the same CDR3. The V and J genes are TRBV5-1 and TRBJ2-5, with 10 bases aligning to TRBD2. This CDR3 is 15 amino acids long. Germline V gives CDR1 SGHRS, CDR2 YFSETQ. V lost 0 bases, J lost 5 bases, and 4 bases stayed unmatched. This CDR3 reads CASSLGAGGEETQYF. CDR3 in DNA: TGCGCCAGCAGCTTGGGAGCGGGAGGGGAGGAGACCCAGTACTTC.

The chain's CDR3 is CASTVAGNSYNSPLHF. The DNA of the CDR3 is TGCGCCAGCACCGTGGCAGGGAACTCCTATAATTCACCCCTCCACTTT. The chain is built from TRBV5-1 and TRBJ1-6, with D perhaps TRBD1 (5 bases). Germline loops: CDR1 SGHRS, CDR2 YFSETQ. This CDR3 is 16 amino acids long. V was clipped by 6 bases and J by 0 bases, with 13 bases between them.

The chain couples TRBV7-8 to TRBJ1-4; D remains unclear. Germline lookup yields CDR1 SGHVS and CDR2 FQNEAQ. There are 16 residues in the CDR3. The germline V and J ends were trimmed by 5 bases and 7 bases, with 20 bases remaining between them. Here the CDR3 reads CASSLTPDGVTEKLFF. The DNA of the CDR3 is TGTGCCAGCAGCCTTACCCCGGACGGGGTAACTGAAAAACTGTTTTTT.

Concerning this clone: Other DNA sequences of this sample code for an identical CDR3. The chain carries TRBV9 and TRBJ2-5, with D perhaps TRBD1 or TRBD2 (6 bases each). Germline V gene data show CDR1 as SGDLS and CDR2 as YYNGEE. Trimming took 0 bases from V and 7 from J, leaving 10 bases between them. This CDR3 is built from 13 residues. This CDR3 is CASSVEGGGTQYF. The CDR3 DNA follows: TGTGCCAGCAGCGTAGAGGGGGGCGGGACCCAGTACTTC. The full variable domain, completed using reference TRBV9 and TRBJ2-5, is DSGVTQTPKHLITATGQRVTLRCSPRSGDLSVYWYQQSLDQGLQFLIQYYNGEERAKGNILERFSAQQFPDLHSELNLSSLELGDSALYFCASSVEGGGTQYFGPGTRLLVL.

Remarks on this clone: The same CDR3 arises from other DNA sequences in this sample as well. V is TRBV6-5 and J is TRBJ2-7; tentative D call: TRBD2 (6 bases). The CDR3 contains 11 residues. Trimming shortened V by 6 bases and J by 3 bases, and 6 bases separated the two germline ends. CDR1 MNHEY and CDR2 SVGAGI come from the germline V gene. The CDR3 DNA reads TGTGCCAGCAGCGGGGGCTACGAGCAGTACTTC. Protein product: CASSGGYEQYF.